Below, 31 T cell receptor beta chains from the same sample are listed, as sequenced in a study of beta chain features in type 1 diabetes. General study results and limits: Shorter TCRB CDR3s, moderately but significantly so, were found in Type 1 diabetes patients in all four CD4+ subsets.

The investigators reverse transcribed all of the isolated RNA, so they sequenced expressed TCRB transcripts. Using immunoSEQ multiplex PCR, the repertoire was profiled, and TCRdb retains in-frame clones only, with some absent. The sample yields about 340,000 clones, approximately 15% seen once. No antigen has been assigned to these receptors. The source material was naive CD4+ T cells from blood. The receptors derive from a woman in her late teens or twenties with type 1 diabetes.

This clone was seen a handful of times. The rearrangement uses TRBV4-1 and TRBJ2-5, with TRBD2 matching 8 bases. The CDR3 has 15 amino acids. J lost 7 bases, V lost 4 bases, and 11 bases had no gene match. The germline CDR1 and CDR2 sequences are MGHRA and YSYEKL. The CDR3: CASSRETSGHGTQYF. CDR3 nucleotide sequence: TGCGCCAGCAGCCGCGAAACTAGCGGACATGGGACCCAGTACTTC.

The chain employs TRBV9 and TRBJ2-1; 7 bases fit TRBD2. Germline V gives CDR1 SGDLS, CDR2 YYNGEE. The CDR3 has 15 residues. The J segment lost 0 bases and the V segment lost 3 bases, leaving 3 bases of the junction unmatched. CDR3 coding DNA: TGTGCCAGCAGCGGCGGGGGAGCCTCCTACAATGAGCAGTTCTTC. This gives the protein CASSGGGASYNEQFF.

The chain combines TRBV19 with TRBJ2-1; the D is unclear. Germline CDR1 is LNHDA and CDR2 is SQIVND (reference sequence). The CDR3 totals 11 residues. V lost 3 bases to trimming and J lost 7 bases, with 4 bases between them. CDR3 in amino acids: CASSIGNEQFF. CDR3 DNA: TGTGCCAGTAGTATCGGTAATGAGCAGTTCTTC.

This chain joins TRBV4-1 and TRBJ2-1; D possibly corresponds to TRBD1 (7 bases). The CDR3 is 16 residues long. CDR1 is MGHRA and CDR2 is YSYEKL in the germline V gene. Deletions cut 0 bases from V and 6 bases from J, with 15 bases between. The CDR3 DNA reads TGCGCCAGCAGCCAAGATAGGGCAGGGGGACTCAATGAGCAGTTCTTC. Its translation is CASSQDRAGGLNEQFF.

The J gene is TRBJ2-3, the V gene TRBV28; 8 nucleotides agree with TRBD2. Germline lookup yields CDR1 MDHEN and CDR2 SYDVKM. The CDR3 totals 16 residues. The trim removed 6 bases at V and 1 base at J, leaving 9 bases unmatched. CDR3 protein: CASSKPAGAGTDTQYF. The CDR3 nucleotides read TGTGCCAGCAGCAAACCAGCGGGAGCCGGCACAGATACGCAGTATTTT.

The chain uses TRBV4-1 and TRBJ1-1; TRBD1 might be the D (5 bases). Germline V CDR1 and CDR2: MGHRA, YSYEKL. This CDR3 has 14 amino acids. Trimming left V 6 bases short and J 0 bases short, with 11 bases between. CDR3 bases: TGCGCCAGCAGTAGGGGTACCATGAACACTGAAGCTTTCTTT. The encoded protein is CASSRGTMNTEAFF.

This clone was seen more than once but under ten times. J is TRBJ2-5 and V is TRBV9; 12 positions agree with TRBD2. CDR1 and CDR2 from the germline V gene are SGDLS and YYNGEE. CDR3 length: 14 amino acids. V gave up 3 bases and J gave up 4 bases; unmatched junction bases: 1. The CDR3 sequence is CASSASGRVETQYF. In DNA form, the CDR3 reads TGTGCCAGCAGCGCTAGCGGGAGGGTAGAGACCCAGTACTTC.

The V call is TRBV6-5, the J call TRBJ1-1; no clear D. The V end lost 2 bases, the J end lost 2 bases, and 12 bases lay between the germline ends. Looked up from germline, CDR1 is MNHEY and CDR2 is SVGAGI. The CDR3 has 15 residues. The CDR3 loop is CASSYRSGANTEAFF. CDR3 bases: TGTGCCAGCAGTTACAGATCAGGCGCCAACACTGAAGCTTTCTTT.

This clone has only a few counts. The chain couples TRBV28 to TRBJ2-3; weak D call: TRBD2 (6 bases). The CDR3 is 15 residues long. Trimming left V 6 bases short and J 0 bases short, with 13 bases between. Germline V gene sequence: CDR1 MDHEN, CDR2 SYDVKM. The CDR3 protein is CASSSAGTSTDTQYF. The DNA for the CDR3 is TGTGCCAGCAGCTCTGCCGGGACTAGCACAGATACGCAGTATTTT.

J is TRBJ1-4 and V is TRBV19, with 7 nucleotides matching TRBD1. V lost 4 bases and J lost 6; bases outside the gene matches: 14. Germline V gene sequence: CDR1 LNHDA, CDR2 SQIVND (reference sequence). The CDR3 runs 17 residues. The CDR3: CASSTQGGRIWDEKLFF. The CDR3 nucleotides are TGTGCCAGTAGTACCCAGGGGGGAAGGATTTGGGATGAAAAACTGTTTTTT.

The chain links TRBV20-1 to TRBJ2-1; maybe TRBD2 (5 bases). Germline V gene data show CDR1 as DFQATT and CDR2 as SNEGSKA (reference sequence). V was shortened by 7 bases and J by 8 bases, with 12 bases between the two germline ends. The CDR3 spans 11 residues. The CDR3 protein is CSVGVRDEQFF. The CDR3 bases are TGCAGTGTCGGGGTAAGGGATGAGCAGTTCTTC.

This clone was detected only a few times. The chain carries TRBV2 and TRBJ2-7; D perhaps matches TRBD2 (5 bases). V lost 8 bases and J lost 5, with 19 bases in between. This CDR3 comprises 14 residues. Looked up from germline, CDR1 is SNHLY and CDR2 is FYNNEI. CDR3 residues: CASRAAAGEDEQYV. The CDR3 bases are TGTGCCAGCCGAGCGGCGGCGGGTGAGGACGAGCAGTACGTC.

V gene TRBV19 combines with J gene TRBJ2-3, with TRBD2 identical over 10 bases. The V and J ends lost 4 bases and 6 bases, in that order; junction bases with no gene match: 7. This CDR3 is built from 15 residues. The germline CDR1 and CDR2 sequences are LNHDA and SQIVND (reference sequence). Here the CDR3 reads CASSTPSSGSDTQYF. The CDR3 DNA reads TGTGCCAGTAGTACTCCTTCTAGCGGGAGTGATACGCAGTATTTT. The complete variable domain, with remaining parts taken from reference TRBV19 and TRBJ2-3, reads DGGITQSPKYLFRKEGQNVTLSCEQNLNHDAMYWYRQDPGQGLRLIYYSQIVNDFQKGDIAEGYSVSREKKESFPLTVTSAQKNPTAFYLCASSTPSSGSDTQYFGPGTRLTVL.

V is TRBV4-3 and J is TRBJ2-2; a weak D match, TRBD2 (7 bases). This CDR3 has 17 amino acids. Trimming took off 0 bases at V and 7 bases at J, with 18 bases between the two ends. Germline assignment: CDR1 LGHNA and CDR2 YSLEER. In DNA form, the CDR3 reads TGCGCCAGCAGCCAAGATCGGGGGGCAGGGTACATCGGGGAGCTGTTTTTT. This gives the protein CASSQDRGAGYIGELFF.

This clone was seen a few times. The CDR3 sequence: CASSPPSTGGSNQPQHF. The CDR3 DNA follows: TGTGCCAGCTCACCACCGTCGACGGGAGGGAGTAATCAGCCCCAGCATTTT. The chain carries TRBV18 and TRBJ1-5; no clear D gene. V was clipped by 0 bases and J by 4 bases, with 16 bases between them. The CDR3 sequence is 17 residues long. Germline V gene sequence: CDR1 KGHSH, CDR2 LQKENI.

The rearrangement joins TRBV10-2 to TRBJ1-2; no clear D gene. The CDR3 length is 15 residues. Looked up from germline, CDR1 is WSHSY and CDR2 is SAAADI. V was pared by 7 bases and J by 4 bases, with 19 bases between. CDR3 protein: CASTSHGSLIYGYTF. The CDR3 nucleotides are TGCGCCAGCACTTCACACGGGTCCCTTATCTATGGCTACACCTTC.

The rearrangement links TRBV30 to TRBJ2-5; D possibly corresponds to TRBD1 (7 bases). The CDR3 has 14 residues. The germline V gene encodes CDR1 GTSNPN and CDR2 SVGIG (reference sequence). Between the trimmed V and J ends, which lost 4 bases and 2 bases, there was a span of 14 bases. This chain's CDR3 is CAWTGGQLQETQYF. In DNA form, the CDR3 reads TGTGCCTGGACCGGGGGACAGTTACAAGAGACCCAGTACTTC.

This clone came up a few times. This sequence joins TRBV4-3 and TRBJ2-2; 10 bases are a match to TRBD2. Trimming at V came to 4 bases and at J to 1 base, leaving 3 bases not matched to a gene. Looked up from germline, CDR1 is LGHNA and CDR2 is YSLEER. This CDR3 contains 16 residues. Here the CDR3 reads CASSRLAGGNTGELFF. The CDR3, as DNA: TGCGCCAGCAGCCGATTAGCGGGAGGGAACACCGGGGAGCTGTTTTTT.

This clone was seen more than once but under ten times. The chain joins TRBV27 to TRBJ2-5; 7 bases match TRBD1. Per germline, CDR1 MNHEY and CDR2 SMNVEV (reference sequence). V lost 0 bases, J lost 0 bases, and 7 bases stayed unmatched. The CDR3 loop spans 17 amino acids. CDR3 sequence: CASSLSGTATYQETQYF. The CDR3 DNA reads TGTGCCAGCAGTTTATCGGGGACAGCCACTTACCAAGAGACCCAGTACTTC.

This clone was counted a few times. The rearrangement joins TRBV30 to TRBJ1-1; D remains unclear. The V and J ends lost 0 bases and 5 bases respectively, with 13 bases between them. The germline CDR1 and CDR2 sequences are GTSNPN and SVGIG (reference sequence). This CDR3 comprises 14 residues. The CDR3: CAWSVGGRRTEAFF. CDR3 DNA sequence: TGTGCCTGGAGTGTTGGTGGGCGCAGGACTGAAGCTTTCTTT.

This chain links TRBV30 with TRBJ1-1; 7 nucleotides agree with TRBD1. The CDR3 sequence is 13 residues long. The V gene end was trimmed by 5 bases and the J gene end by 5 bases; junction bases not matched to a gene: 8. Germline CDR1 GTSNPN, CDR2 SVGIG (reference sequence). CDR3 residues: CAWSRGLGTEAFF. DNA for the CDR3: TGTGCCTGGTCCAGGGGGTTAGGGACTGAAGCTTTCTTT.

CDR3 nucleotides: TGTGCCAGCTCTCAGGCGAGCGGCCCGACCTACGAGCAGTACTTC. This codes for CASSQASGPTYEQYF. The chain is built from TRBV18 and TRBJ2-7; maybe TRBD2 (5 bases). The length of the CDR3 is 15 residues. Germline-derived CDR1 and CDR2 are KGHSH and LQKENI. V gave up 6 bases and J gave up 2 bases, with 17 bases separating them.

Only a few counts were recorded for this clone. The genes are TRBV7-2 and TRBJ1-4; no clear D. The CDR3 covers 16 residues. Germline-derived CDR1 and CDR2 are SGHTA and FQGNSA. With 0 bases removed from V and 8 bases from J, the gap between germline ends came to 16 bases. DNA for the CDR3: TGTGCCAGCAGCTTAGCGGGCACCCTCACTTGGGAAAAACTGTTTTTT. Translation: CASSLAGTLTWEKLFF.

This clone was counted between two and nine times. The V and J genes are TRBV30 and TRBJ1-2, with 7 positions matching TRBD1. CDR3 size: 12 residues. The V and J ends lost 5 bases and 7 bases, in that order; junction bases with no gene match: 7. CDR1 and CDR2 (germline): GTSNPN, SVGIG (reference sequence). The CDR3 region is CAWGGQVSGYTF. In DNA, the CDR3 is TGTGCCTGGGGAGGACAGGTTTCTGGCTACACCTTC.

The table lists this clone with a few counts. Here the CDR3 reads CASSPEGASVSALGTQYF. CDR3 nucleotide sequence: TGCGCCAGCAGCCCCGAGGGGGCGTCGGTCTCTGCTTTGGGTACGCAGTATTTT. This chain joins TRBV4-3 and TRBJ2-3, with TRBD1 matching over 7 bases. Germline loops: CDR1 LGHNA, CDR2 YSLEER. Trimming took 4 bases from V and 8 from J; bases not matched to a gene: 21. The CDR3 spans 18 residues.

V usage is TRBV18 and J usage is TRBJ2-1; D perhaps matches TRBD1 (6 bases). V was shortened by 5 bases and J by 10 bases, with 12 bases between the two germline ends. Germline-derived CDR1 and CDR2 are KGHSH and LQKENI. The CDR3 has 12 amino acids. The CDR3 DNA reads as TGTGCCAGCTCAAAAACAGGGAACGAGCAGTTCTTC. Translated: CASSKTGNEQFF. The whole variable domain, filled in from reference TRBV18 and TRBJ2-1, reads NAGVMQNPRHLVRRRGQEARLRCSPMKGHSHVYWYRQLPEEGLKFMVYLQKENIIDESGMPKERFSAEFPKEGPSILRIQQVVRGDSAAYFCASSKTGNEQFFGPGTRLTVL.

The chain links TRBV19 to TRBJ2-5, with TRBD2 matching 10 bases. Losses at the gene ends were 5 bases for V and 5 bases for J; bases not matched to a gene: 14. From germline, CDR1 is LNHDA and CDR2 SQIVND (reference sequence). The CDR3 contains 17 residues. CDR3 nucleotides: TGTGCCAGTAGTCCCCGACTAGCGGGTCTCAGGGGGGAGACCCAGTACTTC. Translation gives CASSPRLAGLRGETQYF.

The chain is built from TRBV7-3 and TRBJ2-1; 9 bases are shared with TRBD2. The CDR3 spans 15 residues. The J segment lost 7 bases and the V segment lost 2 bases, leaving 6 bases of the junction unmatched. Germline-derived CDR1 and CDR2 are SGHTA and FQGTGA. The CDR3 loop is CASSLGAGGINEQFF. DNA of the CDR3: TGTGCCAGCAGCTTAGGGGCGGGAGGGATTAATGAGCAGTTCTTC. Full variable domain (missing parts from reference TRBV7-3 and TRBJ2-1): GAGVSQTPSNKVTEKGKYVELRCDPISGHTALYWYRQSLGQGPEFLIYFQGTGAADDSGLPNDRFFAVRPEGSVSTLKIQRTERGDSAVYLCASSLGAGGINEQFFGPGTRLTVL.

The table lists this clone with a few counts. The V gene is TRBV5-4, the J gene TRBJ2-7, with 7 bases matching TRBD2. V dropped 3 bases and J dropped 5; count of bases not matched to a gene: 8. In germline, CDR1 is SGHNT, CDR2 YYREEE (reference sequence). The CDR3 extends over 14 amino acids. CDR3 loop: CASSSAGGGDEQYV. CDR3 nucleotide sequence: TGTGCCAGCAGCTCCGCTGGGGGGGGAGACGAGCAGTACGTC.

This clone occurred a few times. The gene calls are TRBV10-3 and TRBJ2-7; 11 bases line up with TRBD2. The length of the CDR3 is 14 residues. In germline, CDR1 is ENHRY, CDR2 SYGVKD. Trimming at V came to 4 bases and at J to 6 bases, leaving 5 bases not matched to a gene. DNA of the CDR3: TGTGCCATCAGTGCTTACGGGACTAGCGGCGAGCAGTACGTC. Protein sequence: CAISAYGTSGEQYV.

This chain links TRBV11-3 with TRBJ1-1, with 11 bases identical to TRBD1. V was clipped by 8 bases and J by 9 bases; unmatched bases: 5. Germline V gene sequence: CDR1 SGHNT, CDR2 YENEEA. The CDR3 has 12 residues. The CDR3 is CASSLDRGQAFF. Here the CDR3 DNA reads TGTGCCAGCTCTCTGGACAGGGGGCAAGCTTTCTTT. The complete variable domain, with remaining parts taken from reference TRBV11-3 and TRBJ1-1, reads EAGVVQSPRYKIIEKKQPVAFWCNPISGHNTLYWYLQNLGQGPELLIRYENEEAVDDSQLPKDRFSAERLKGVDSTLKIQPAELGDSAVYLCASSLDRGQAFFGQGTRLTVV.